One sample yielded the 27 T cell receptor beta chains listed below, sequenced in a study of Graves' ophthalmopathy and Graves' hyperthyroidism. As the template, RNA transcripts were used to amplify TCR beta CDR3 regions. Following a first-round RT-PCR that used HTBI primers, a second-round multiplex PCR was carried out. TCRdb used MiXCR to reprocess the multiplex PCR reads, holding one entry per CDR3 protein. The sample includes about 220,000 distinct CDR3 sequences, about 22% of them seen just once. The sequencing sample was made of peripheral blood. Source of these receptors: a woman aged 45-59 years with Graves' ophthalmopathy.

This clonotype has a count of ten or more. This chain uses TRBV12-5 with TRBJ2-7; D not certain. This CDR3 is 14 amino acids long. With 2 bases removed from V and 2 bases from J, the gap between germline ends came to 10 bases. Per the germline V gene, CDR1 is LGHNT and CDR2 is FRNRAP. This CDR3 is CASGLTTDAYEQYF. The DNA for the CDR3 is TGTGCTAGTGGTTTGACCACGGATGCCTACGAGCAGTACTTC. Full variable domain (outside the CDR3, taken from reference TRBV12-5 and TRBJ2-7): DARVTQTPRHKVTEMGQEVTMRCQPILGHNTVFWYRQTMMQGLELLAYFRNRAPLDDSGMPKDRFSAEMPDATLATLKIQPSEPRDSAVYFCASGLTTDAYEQYFGPGTRLTVT.

This clonotype was seen ten or more times. The V call is TRBV6-1, the J call TRBJ2-7; D may be TRBD2 (6 bases). Germline CDR1 and CDR2: MNHNS and SASEGT. V lost 2 bases, J lost 6 bases, and 11 bases lay in between. This CDR3 is 13 amino acids long. The CDR3: CASSERLSGEQYF. The CDR3 DNA is TGTGCCAGCAGTGAACGCCTTAGCGGCGAGCAGTACTTC.

Many counts were recorded for this clonotype. The chain has TRBV29-1 and TRBJ2-5, with D possibly matching TRBD2 (5 bases). Per germline, CDR1 SQVTM and CDR2 ANQGSEA. The CDR3 is made up of 13 amino acids. V lost 3 bases to trimming and J lost 4 bases, with 12 bases between them. CDR3 sequence reads: CSVEASRRETQYF. In nucleotides, the CDR3 is TGCAGCGTTGAGGCTAGCCGGCGAGAGACCCAGTACTTC.

V is TRBV20-1 and J is TRBJ2-5; 7 nucleotides line up with TRBD1. The J segment lost 7 bases and the V segment lost 5 bases, leaving 4 bases of the junction unmatched. The CDR3 length is 11 residues. Germline CDR1 and CDR2: DFQATT and SNEGSKA (reference sequence). CDR3 DNA: TGCAGTGCTTTGACAGGGCGGACCCAGTACTTC. It codes for CSALTGRTQYF.

This clonotype has a count of ten or more. This chain connects TRBV18 to TRBJ1-1; D unclear. CDR1 and CDR2 from the germline V gene are KGHSH and LQKENI. Trimming stripped 5 bases from V and 2 bases from J, with 9 bases between. This CDR3 has 13 residues. The CDR3 reads CASSANKNTEAFF. As DNA, the CDR3 is TGTGCCAGCTCAGCGAATAAAAACACTGAAGCTTTCTTT.

The table lists this clonotype with many counts. At one end, the junction sequence differs from germline, possibly due to a read error. This chain uses TRBV5-6 with TRBJ1-1, with 7 bases aligning to TRBD1. This CDR3 has 14 amino acids. Germline CDR1 is SGHDT and CDR2 is YYEEEE. The CDR3 protein is CASSLGQRNTEAFF. DNA of the CDR3: TGCGCCAGCAGCTTGGGACAGAGGAACACTGAAGCTTTCTTT. Together with reference TRBV5-6 and TRBJ1-1, the CDR3 gives the full variable domain: DAGVTQSPTHLIKTRGQQVTLRCSPKSGHDTVSWYQQALGQGPQFIFQYYEEEERQRGNFPDRFSGHQFPNYSSELNVNALLLGDSALYLCASSLGQRNTEAFFGQGTRLTVV.

This clonotype was observed at least ten times. The chain recombines TRBV12-3 or TRBV12-4 with TRBJ2-7, with 9 nucleotides matching TRBD1. The CDR3 is 15 residues long. Trimming took 5 bases from V and 2 from J; bases not matched to a gene: 7. The CDR3 sequence: CASSPPDRGTYEQYF. The DNA for the CDR3 is TGTGCCAGCAGTCCCCCGGACAGGGGAACCTACGAGCAGTACTTC.

This clonotype came up a few times. The rearrangement links TRBV6-1 to TRBJ1-3; D might be TRBD1 (5 bases). CDR3 length: 16 residues. The ends were cut back, 6 bases at V and 0 bases at J, with 15 bases in the middle. Looked up from germline, CDR1 is MNHNS and CDR2 is SASEGT. CDR3 nucleotides: TGTGCCAGCAGAGAACCGGGACGGAACTCTGGAAACACCATATATTTT. Translating it yields CASREPGRNSGNTIYF.

The table lists this clonotype with many counts. CDR3 DNA: TGCAGTGCTAGGAGAAGGGGGGAGCAGTACTTC. Its translation is CSARRRGEQYF. The chain combines TRBV20-1 with TRBJ2-7; perhaps TRBD1 as D (6 bases). Trimming cost V 3 bases and J 7 bases, with 10 bases left between them. The CDR3 spans 11 residues. CDR1 is DFQATT and CDR2 is SNEGSKA in the germline V gene (reference sequence).

This clonotype showed up many times. This chain links TRBV12-3 or TRBV12-4 with TRBJ2-2, with D perhaps TRBD2 (6 bases). The CDR3 runs 17 residues. V was trimmed by 6 bases and J by 1 base, leaving 18 bases between them. CDR3 coding DNA: TGTGCCAGCAGGGGCGGGACTGGATTATTGAACACCGGGGAGCTGTTTTTT. Translated: CASRGGTGLLNTGELFF.

The chain is built from TRBV12-3 or TRBV12-4 and TRBJ2-3; the match to TRBD2 covers 10 bases. Trimming at V came to 6 bases and at J to 6 bases, leaving 9 bases not matched to a gene. This CDR3 has 15 amino acids. The CDR3 region has the DNA TGTGCCAGCAGCCCAGCGGGAGGGCCGGTTGATACGCAGTATTTT. Translation gives CASSPAGGPVDTQYF.

The chain is built from TRBV20-1 and TRBJ2-7; TRBD2 aligns across 8 bases. The junction had 9 bases not matched to a gene; V was cut back by 3 bases and J by 2 bases. Germline assignment: CDR1 DFQATT and CDR2 SNEGSKA (reference sequence). The CDR3 contains 15 residues. Here the CDR3 DNA reads TGCAGTGCTAGTCTGGGGGCGGGAGGAACCTACGAGCAGTACTTC. This sequence encodes CSASLGAGGTYEQYF.

The chain has TRBV12-3 or TRBV12-4 and TRBJ2-7; 8 nucleotides agree with TRBD2. This CDR3 has 16 residues. V gave up 5 bases and J gave up 7 bases; unmatched junction bases: 16. CDR3 sequence (DNA): TGTGCCAGCAGTCCCCCTAGACGGGAGGGGGGGAATGAGCAGTACTTC. This translates into CASSPPRREGGNEQYF.

This clonotype was recorded many times. The rearrangement links TRBV6-1 to TRBJ2-2, with 7 bases lining up with TRBD1. This CDR3 is built from 15 residues. J was trimmed by 0 bases and V by 6 bases; bases with no gene match: 4. The germline V gene encodes CDR1 MNHNS and CDR2 SASEGT. DNA of the CDR3: TGTGCCAGCAGGGCAGGGACAGCGAACACCGGGGAGCTGTTTTTT. Translation: CASRAGTANTGELFF.

This clonotype has ten or more counts. One junction end disagrees with the germline gene, perhaps due to a read error. The DNA of the CDR3 is TGCGCCAGCAGTATCCGGACAGACTATGGCTACACCTTC. Translating it yields CASSIRTDYGYTF. The chain couples TRBV28 to TRBJ1-2; weak D call: TRBD1 (6 bases). The germline gives CDR1 MDHEN, CDR2 SYDVKM. The CDR3 sequence is 13 residues long.

The chain is built from TRBV2 and TRBJ2-6, with D tentatively TRBD2 (5 bases). The CDR3 has 16 amino acids. The germline V and J ends were trimmed by 4 bases and 4 bases, with 14 bases remaining between them. Germline V gene sequence: CDR1 SNHLY, CDR2 FYNNEI. The CDR3 sequence is CASSVEGFLGANVLTF. Written as DNA, the CDR3 is TGTGCCAGCAGTGTAGAGGGTTTCTTGGGGGCCAACGTCCTGACTTTC.

This clonotype was picked up many times. V and J are TRBV29-1 and TRBJ2-5; 14 nucleotides align to TRBD2. CDR3 size: 16 residues. Losses at the gene ends were 7 bases for V and 5 bases for J; bases not matched to a gene: 12. The germline V gene has CDR1 SQVTM and CDR2 ANQGSEA. The CDR3 reads CSAQGTSGRNPETQYF. The CDR3, as DNA: TGCAGCGCCCAGGGGACTAGCGGGAGAAACCCCGAGACCCAGTACTTC. Supplemented by reference TRBV29-1 and TRBJ2-5, the full variable domain reads SAVISQKPSRDICQRGTSLTIQCQVDSQVTMMFWYRQQPGQSLTLIATANQGSEATYESGFVIDKFPISRPNLTFSTLTVSNMSPEDSSIYLCSAQGTSGRNPETQYFGPGTRLLVL.

This clonotype was recorded a few times. V usage is TRBV13 and J usage is TRBJ2-7, with 8 bases that match TRBD2. Germline trimming cut 5 bases from V and 3 bases from J; bases unmatched to any gene: 18. This CDR3 contains 18 residues. CDR1 and CDR2 from the germline V gene are PRHDT and FYEKMQ (reference sequence). The CDR3 here is CASSAKRELAGWDYEQYF. In DNA form, the CDR3 reads TGTGCCAGCAGCGCTAAGCGGGAGTTAGCGGGATGGGACTACGAGCAGTACTTC.

The table lists this clonotype with many counts. The chain employs TRBV12-3 or TRBV12-4 and TRBJ2-6; D gene unclear. CDR3 size: 15 residues. V shed 3 bases and J shed 1 base, with 7 bases lying between them. The CDR3 coding sequence is TGTGCCAGCAGTTTCCCCTTGTCTGGGGCCAACGTCCTGACTTTC. Translating it yields CASSFPLSGANVLTF.

There are many counts of this clonotype. The rearrangement uses TRBV7-3 and TRBJ2-7; TRBD2 agrees at 9 bases. Germline-derived CDR1 and CDR2 are SGHTA and FQGTGA. V trimming: 1 base; J trimming: 5 bases; junction bases outside the gene matches: 6. This CDR3 comprises 15 residues. CDR3 protein: CASSLSGRAVHEQYF. The DNA of the CDR3 is TGTGCCAGCAGCTTAAGCGGGAGGGCCGTCCACGAGCAGTACTTC.

This clonotype was recorded many times. The CDR3 sequence is CASSLLPSYEQYF. The CDR3 DNA reads TGTGCCAGCAGTCTGCTCCCTTCCTACGAGCAGTACTTC. This chain connects TRBV12-3 or TRBV12-4 to TRBJ2-7; D is undetermined. V lost 5 bases to trimming and J lost 1 base, with 9 bases between them. The CDR3 consists of 13 residues.

This clonotype was seen at least ten times. This sequence joins TRBV6-1 and TRBJ2-7; 7 bases match TRBD2. Germline values: CDR1 MNHNS, CDR2 SASEGT. The CDR3 has 14 amino acids. V trimming: 4 bases; J trimming: 9 bases; junction bases outside the gene matches: 12. CDR3 DNA: TGTGCCAGCAGTGCGGGAGGAGGTGTTGTCGGGCAGTACTTC. This sequence encodes CASSAGGGVVGQYF.

This clonotype was seen a few times. This sequence joins TRBV30 and TRBJ1-6; D is unresolved. From germline, CDR1 is GTSNPN and CDR2 SVGIG (reference sequence). The ends were cut back, 2 bases at V and 7 bases at J, with 12 bases in the middle. The CDR3 spans 14 residues. CDR3 DNA: TGTGCCTGGAGTTTTGACCCCACCAATTCACCCCTCCACTTT. This codes for CAWSFDPTNSPLHF.

This clonotype was seen ten or more times. The genes are TRBV6-2 or TRBV6-3 and TRBJ2-7, with 9 bases aligning to TRBD1. The germline gives CDR1 MNHEY, CDR2 SVGEGT. The V segment lost 2 bases and the J segment 4 bases; nucleotides outside the gene matches: 9. The length of the CDR3 is 16 residues. In DNA form, the CDR3 reads TGTGCCAGCAGTTACAAGTTGGACAGGGGAACATACGAGCAGTACTTC. Translating gives CASSYKLDRGTYEQYF.

This clonotype was seen ten or more times. This sequence joins TRBV10-3 and TRBJ2-7; TRBD2 matches 9 bases. CDR1 is ENHRY, CDR2 SYGVKD, per germline. The ends lost 10 bases at V and 1 base at J; junction bases unmatched: 8. CDR3 length equals 14 residues. CDR3 DNA: TGTGCCACCGCTCCAGCGGGAGGTTCCTACGAGCAGTACTTC. This encodes CATAPAGGSYEQYF.

The chain couples TRBV11-2 to TRBJ2-6, with 9 bases that match TRBD2. The CDR3 is made up of 17 amino acids. V gave up 1 base and J gave up 2 bases; unmatched junction bases: 3. Germline assignment: CDR1 SGHAT and CDR2 FQNNGV. The CDR3 coding sequence is TGTGCCAGCAGCTTAGTTGCGGGGGGGACTGGGGCCAACGTCCTGACTTTC. Protein product: CASSLVAGGTGANVLTF.

In its sample, this clonotype was seen many times. CDR3 in amino acids: CASSQGAGVMNTEAFF. CDR3 bases: TGTGCCAGCAGCCAAGGCGCAGGGGTCATGAACACTGAAGCTTTCTTT. The chain carries TRBV4-2 and TRBJ1-1, with D perhaps TRBD1 (6 bases). Germline V lookup: CDR1 LGHNA, CDR2 YNFKEQ. V was clipped by 1 base and J by 0 bases, with 12 bases between them. There are 16 residues in the CDR3.